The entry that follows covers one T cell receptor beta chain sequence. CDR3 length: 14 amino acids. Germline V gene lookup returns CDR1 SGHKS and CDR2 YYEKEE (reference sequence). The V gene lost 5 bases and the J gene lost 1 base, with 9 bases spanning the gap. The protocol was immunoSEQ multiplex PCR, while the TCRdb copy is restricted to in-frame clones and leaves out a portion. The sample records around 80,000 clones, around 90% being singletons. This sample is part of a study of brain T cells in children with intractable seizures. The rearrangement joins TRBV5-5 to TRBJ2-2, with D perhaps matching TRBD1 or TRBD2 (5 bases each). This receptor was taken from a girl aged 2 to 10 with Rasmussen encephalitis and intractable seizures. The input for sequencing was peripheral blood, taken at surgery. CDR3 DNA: TGTGCCAGCAGACCGGGACGGAACACCGGGGAGCTGTTTTTT. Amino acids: CASRPGRNTGELFF.